The 21 T cell receptor beta chains below were found in one sample sequenced in a study of T-cell reconstitution after alpha-beta-depleted transplantation in children. It was with unique molecular identifiers that the TCRbeta library was prepared. In TCRdb, the PCR reads were re-called with MiXCR into one record per CDR3 protein. The repertoire holds a few hundred thousand distinct CDR3 sequences, with around 12% as singletons. Sequencing was performed on PBMCs from the stem cell graft donor, taken from the stem cell graft. These receptors all stem from a human donor who donated a stem cell graft to a child with combined immunodeficiency.

This clonotype was counted many times. The chain has TRBV4-3 and TRBJ2-3; D possibly corresponds to TRBD2 (5 bases). The ends were cut back, 0 bases at V and 6 bases at J, with 10 bases in the middle. The CDR3 loop spans 14 amino acids. Per the germline V gene, CDR1 is LGHNA and CDR2 is YSLEER. DNA of the CDR3: TGCGCCAGCAGCCAAGATTGGGGAGCGGATACGCAGTATTTT. Its translation: CASSQDWGADTQYF.

This clonotype was counted ten times or more. V is TRBV10-3 and J is TRBJ2-7; D is unclear. CDR3 size: 12 residues. Trimming stripped 1 base from V and 6 bases from J, with 7 bases between. Germline CDR1 ENHRY, CDR2 SYGVKD. The CDR3: CAISEFLAEQYF. CDR3 DNA sequence: TGTGCCATCAGTGAGTTTCTGGCCGAGCAGTACTTC.

This clonotype was seen ten or more times. This chain joins TRBV7-9 and TRBJ2-2; tentatively, D is TRBD2 (5 bases). The V and J ends lost 1 base and 6 bases respectively, with 9 bases between them. The length of the CDR3 is 14 residues. The germline gives CDR1 SEHNR, CDR2 FQNEAQ (reference sequence). The CDR3 protein is CASSLGGSAGELFF. In nucleotides, the CDR3 is TGTGCCAGCAGCTTAGGAGGGAGCGCCGGGGAGCTGTTTTTT.

Comments on this clonotype: Because it lacks the conserved phenylalanine or tryptophan at the end, this CDR3 is likely a read error. The V gene is TRBV6-1, the J gene TRBJ1-2; D possibly corresponds to TRBD1 (5 bases). Per germline, CDR1 MNHNS and CDR2 SASEGT. This CDR3 is built from 15 residues. V lost 8 bases to trimming and J lost 2 bases, with 18 bases between them. In DNA, the CDR3 is TGTGCCAGCTTTGGGGGGAACGTGGGAAACTATGGCTACACCTGC. Translated, it gives CASFGGNVGNYGYTC.

This clonotype has more than one count but fewer than ten. The V gene is TRBV7-2, the J gene TRBJ2-5; D is ambiguous. The CDR3 sequence is 14 residues long. Trimming pared 2 bases from V and 2 bases from J, leaving 9 bases between. Germline V gene data show CDR1 as SGHTA and CDR2 as FQGNSA. In DNA, the CDR3 is TGTGCCAGCAGCTTACCTCGGGTACAAGAGACCCAGTACTTC. Amino acid sequence: CASSLPRVQETQYF.

J is TRBJ1-4 and V is TRBV7-9, with TRBD1 as a possible D gene (5 bases). The germline gives CDR1 SEHNR, CDR2 FQNEAQ (reference sequence). V lost 4 bases and J lost 8, with 14 bases in between. The length of the CDR3 is 14 residues. In DNA form, the CDR3 reads TGTGCCAGCAGCTCCCCGGGGGGGTCCGAAAAACTGTTTTTT. It specifies CASSSPGGSEKLFF.

There are a few counts of this clonotype. The chain combines TRBV2 with TRBJ2-3; no clear D gene. Germline V gene data show CDR1 as SNHLY and CDR2 as FYNNEI. This CDR3 is 14 amino acids long. Trimming removed 5 bases at V and 7 bases at J, with 16 bases between. The DNA of the CDR3 is TGTGCCAGCAGTCTCTTCGGGCCTACGAATACGCAGTATTTT. Amino acid sequence: CASSLFGPTNTQYF. The variable domain in full, with the rest retrieved from reference TRBV2 and TRBJ2-3, is EPEVTQTPSHQVTQMGQEVILRCVPISNHLYFYWYRQILGQKVEFLVSFYNNEISEKSEIFDDQFSVERPDGSNFTLKIRSTKLEDSAMYFCASSLFGPTNTQYFGPGTRLTVL.

The chain uses TRBV30 and TRBJ2-2; the D gene could be TRBD1 or TRBD2 (5 bases each). This CDR3 is 16 amino acids long. CDR1 and CDR2 (germline): GTSNPN, SVGIG (reference sequence). Trimming stripped 0 bases from V and 7 bases from J, with 18 bases between. CDR3 amino acids: CAWSVLEQVEGGELFF. CDR3 sequence (DNA): TGTGCCTGGAGTGTACTGGAACAGGTTGAGGGCGGGGAGCTGTTTTTT.

The table lists this clonotype with many counts. The V gene is TRBV7-2, the J gene TRBJ2-7; D may be TRBD1 or TRBD2 (6 bases each). The ends were cut back, 6 bases at V and 7 bases at J, with 28 bases in the middle. Germline assignment: CDR1 SGHTA and CDR2 FQGNSA. The CDR3 is made up of 17 amino acids. The CDR3 loop reads CASSNVPGATRAGEQYF. The CDR3 bases are TGTGCCAGCAGTAATGTCCCGGGGGCGACCCGCGCGGGTGAGCAGTACTTC. Looking up the rest from reference TRBV7-2 and TRBJ2-7 gives the full variable domain: GAGVSQSPSNKVTEKGKDVELRCDPISGHTALYWYRQSLGQGLEFLIYFQGNSAPDKSGLPSDRFSAERTGGSVSTLTIQRTQQEDSAVYLCASSNVPGATRAGEQYFGPGTRLTVT.

In this sample, this clonotype turned up a few times. The chain couples TRBV5-6 to TRBJ2-3, with D tentatively TRBD1 or TRBD2 (6 bases each). V was cut by 1 base and J by 0 bases, with 18 bases left in between. The CDR3 has 18 amino acids. CDR1 SGHDT and CDR2 YYEEEE come from the germline V gene. The CDR3 protein is CASSLRGAGVPSTDTQYF. CDR3 nucleotide sequence: TGTGCCAGCAGCTTGAGGGGGGCCGGGGTTCCTAGCACAGATACGCAGTATTTT.

This clonotype was detected a few times. The V call is TRBV24-1, the J call TRBJ2-7, with 8 positions matching TRBD1. CDR3 length: 13 residues. Germline CDR1 KGHDR, CDR2 SFDVKD. Losses at the gene ends were 6 bases for V and 5 bases for J; bases not matched to a gene: 5. CDR3 loop: CATSSRGRDEQYF. The CDR3 DNA sequence: TGTGCCACCAGTTCCAGGGGGCGCGACGAGCAGTACTTC.

This clonotype was detected ten times or more. The rearrangement links TRBV7-9 to TRBJ2-7; no clear D gene. This CDR3 is 12 amino acids long. V lost 5 bases and J lost 3, with 8 bases in between. CDR1 SEHNR and CDR2 FQNEAQ come from the germline V gene (reference sequence). This CDR3 is CASSPPRYEQYF. CDR3 in DNA: TGTGCCAGCAGCCCCCCTCGCTACGAGCAGTACTTC.

This clonotype occurred once. The chain recombines TRBV6-2 or TRBV6-3 with TRBJ2-1; 11 bases are shared with TRBD2. The germline CDR1 and CDR2 sequences are MNHEY and SVGEGT. V lost 4 bases, J lost 4 bases, and 6 bases stayed unmatched. The CDR3 consists of 16 residues. CDR3 loop: CASSSRIAGGYNEQFF. The CDR3 DNA reads as TGTGCCAGCAGTTCCCGGATAGCGGGGGGGTACAATGAGCAGTTCTTC.

V is TRBV4-3 and J is TRBJ2-7; 8 bases map to TRBD2. After removal of 5 bases from V and 2 bases from J, the junction contained 5 bases not matched to a gene. The CDR3 loop spans 14 amino acids. Germline CDR1 reads LGHNA; CDR2 reads YSLEER. CDR3 loop: CASSAGAGAYEQYF. Written as DNA, the CDR3 is TGCGCCAGCAGCGCCGGAGCGGGGGCCTACGAGCAGTACTTC.

There are many counts of this clonotype. The genes are TRBV20-1 and TRBJ2-1; unclear D gene. The CDR3 runs to 16 residues. Trimming pared 6 bases from V and 3 bases from J, leaving 21 bases between. Looked up from germline, CDR1 is DFQATT and CDR2 is SNEGSKA (reference sequence). CDR3 loop: CSAQKSGPELYNEQFF. The CDR3 DNA is TGCAGTGCCCAAAAATCTGGGCCAGAACTCTACAATGAGCAGTTCTTC.

This clonotype was seen more than once but under ten times. This chain connects TRBV24-1 to TRBJ2-1; 8 bases line up with TRBD2. The V gene end was trimmed by 4 bases and the J gene end by 5 bases; junction bases not matched to a gene: 6. Looked up from germline, CDR1 is KGHDR and CDR2 is SFDVKD. CDR3 length: 15 amino acids. CDR3 protein: CATSEGPGLDNEQFF. CDR3 DNA sequence: TGTGCCACCAGTGAGGGCCCGGGACTAGACAATGAGCAGTTCTTC.

In its sample, this clonotype was seen many times. The chain links TRBV7-2 to TRBJ1-1; D not certain. The CDR3 runs to 13 residues. The germline V gene encodes CDR1 SGHTA and CDR2 FQGNSA. Trimming removed 4 bases from V and 4 bases from J, with 10 bases in between. This CDR3 reads CASSSYLGTEAFF. The CDR3 DNA sequence: TGTGCCAGCAGCTCTTATCTGGGCACTGAAGCTTTCTTT.

Many counts were recorded for this clonotype. J is TRBJ2-1 and V is TRBV5-1, with D maybe TRBD2 (6 bases). The CDR3 contains 15 residues. Trimming cost V 5 bases and J 0 bases, with 12 bases left between them. The V gene's germline CDR1 is SGHRS and CDR2 YFSETQ. The DNA of the CDR3 is TGCGCCAGCAGACTGCGGGGCTTCTCCTACAATGAGCAGTTCTTC. It encodes CASRLRGFSYNEQFF.

The rearrangement uses TRBV4-3 and TRBJ1-1, with a tentative D call TRBD1 (6 bases). In germline, CDR1 is LGHNA, CDR2 YSLEER. The length of the CDR3 is 14 residues. With 6 bases removed from V and 1 base from J, the gap between germline ends came to 12 bases. The DNA of the CDR3 is TGCGCCAGCAGAAACCCAGGGGCGAACACTGAAGCTTTCTTT. The encoded protein is CASRNPGANTEAFF.

This chain uses TRBV24-1 with TRBJ2-1; D is unclear. Germline V gene lookup returns CDR1 KGHDR and CDR2 SFDVKD. This CDR3 has 16 amino acids. V was shortened by 2 bases and J by 7 bases, with 17 bases between the two germline ends. The CDR3: CATSDSRSTARNEQFF. The CDR3 DNA reads as TGTGCCACCAGTGATTCTCGGAGCACTGCCCGTAATGAGCAGTTCTTC.

This clonotype was found many times. The chain couples TRBV12-3 or TRBV12-4 to TRBJ1-1; D is possibly TRBD1 (6 bases). Trimming removed 1 base from V and 3 bases from J, with 12 bases in between. The CDR3 runs to 15 residues. CDR3 sequence reads: CASSLGAGVDTEAFF. In DNA form, the CDR3 reads TGTGCCAGCAGTTTAGGGGCAGGGGTTGACACTGAAGCTTTCTTT.